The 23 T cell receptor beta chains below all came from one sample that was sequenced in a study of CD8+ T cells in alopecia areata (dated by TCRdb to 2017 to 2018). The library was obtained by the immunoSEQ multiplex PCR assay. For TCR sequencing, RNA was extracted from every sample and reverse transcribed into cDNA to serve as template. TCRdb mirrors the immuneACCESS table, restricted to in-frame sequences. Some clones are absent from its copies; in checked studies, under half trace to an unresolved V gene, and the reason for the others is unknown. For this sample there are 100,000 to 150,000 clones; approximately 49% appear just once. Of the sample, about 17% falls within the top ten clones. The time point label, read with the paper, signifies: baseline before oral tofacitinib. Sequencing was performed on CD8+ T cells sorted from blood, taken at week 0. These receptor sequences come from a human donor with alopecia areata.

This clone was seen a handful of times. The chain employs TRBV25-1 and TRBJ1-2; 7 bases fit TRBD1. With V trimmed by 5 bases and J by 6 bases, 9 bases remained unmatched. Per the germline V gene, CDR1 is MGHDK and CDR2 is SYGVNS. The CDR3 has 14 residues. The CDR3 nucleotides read TGTGCCAGCAGTATTACAGGGGCGGCGGATGGCTACACCTTC. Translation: CASSITGAADGYTF.

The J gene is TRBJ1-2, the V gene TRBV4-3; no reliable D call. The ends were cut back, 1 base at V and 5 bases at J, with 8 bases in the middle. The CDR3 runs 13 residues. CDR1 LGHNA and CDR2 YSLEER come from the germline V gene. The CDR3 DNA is TGCGCCAGCAGCCAAGGAGGCGGGTATGGCTACACCTTC. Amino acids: CASSQGGGYGYTF.

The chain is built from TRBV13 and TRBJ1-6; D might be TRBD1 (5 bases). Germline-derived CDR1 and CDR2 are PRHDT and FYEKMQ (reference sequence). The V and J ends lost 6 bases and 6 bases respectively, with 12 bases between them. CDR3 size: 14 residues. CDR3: CASRQPGGNSPLHF. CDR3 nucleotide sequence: TGTGCCAGCAGGCAGCCGGGGGGTAATTCACCCCTCCACTTT.

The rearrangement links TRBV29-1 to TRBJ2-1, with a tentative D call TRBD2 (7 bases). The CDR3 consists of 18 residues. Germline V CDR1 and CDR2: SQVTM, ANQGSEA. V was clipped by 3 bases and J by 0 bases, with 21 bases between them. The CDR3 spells CSVDGFRGGQSSYNEQFF. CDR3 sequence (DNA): TGCAGCGTTGACGGGTTTCGCGGGGGCCAAAGCTCCTACAATGAGCAGTTCTTC.

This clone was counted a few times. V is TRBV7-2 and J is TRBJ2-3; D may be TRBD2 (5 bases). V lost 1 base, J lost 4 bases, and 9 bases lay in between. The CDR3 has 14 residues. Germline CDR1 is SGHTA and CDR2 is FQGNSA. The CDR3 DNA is TGTGCCAGCAGCTTAGAGGCGGGCTCAGATACGCAGTATTTT. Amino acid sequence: CASSLEAGSDTQYF.

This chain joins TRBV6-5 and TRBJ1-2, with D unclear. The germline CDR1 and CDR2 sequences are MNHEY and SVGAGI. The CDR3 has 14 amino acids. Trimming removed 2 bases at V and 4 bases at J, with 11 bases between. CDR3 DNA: TGTGCCAGCAGTTACGGGGAGGGTAGCTATGGCTACACCTTC. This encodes CASSYGEGSYGYTF.

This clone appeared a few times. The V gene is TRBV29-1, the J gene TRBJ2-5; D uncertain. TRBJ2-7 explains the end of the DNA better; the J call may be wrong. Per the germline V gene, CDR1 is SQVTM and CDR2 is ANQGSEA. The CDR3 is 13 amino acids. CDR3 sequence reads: CSVTGGSTYEQYF. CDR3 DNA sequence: TGCAGCGTCACGGGCGGATCTACCTACGAGCAGTACTTC.

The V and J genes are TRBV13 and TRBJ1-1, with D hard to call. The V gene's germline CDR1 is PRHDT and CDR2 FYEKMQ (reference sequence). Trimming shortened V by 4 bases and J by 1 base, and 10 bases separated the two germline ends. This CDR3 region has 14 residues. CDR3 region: CASSSRERNTEAFF. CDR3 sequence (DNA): TGTGCCAGCAGCTCGCGAGAGAGGAACACTGAAGCTTTCTTT.

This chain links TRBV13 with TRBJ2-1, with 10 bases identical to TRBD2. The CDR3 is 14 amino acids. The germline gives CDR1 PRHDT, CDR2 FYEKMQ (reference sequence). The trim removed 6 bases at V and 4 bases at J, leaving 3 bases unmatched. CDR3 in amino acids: CASSSAGGYNEQFF. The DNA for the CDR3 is TGTGCCAGCAGTTCAGCGGGGGGGTACAATGAGCAGTTCTTC.

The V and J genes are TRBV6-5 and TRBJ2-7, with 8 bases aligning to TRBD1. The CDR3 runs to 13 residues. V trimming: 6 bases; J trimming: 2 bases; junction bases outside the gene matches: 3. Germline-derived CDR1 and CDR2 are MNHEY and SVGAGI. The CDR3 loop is CASRDRDAYEQYF. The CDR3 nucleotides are TGTGCCAGCAGGGACAGGGACGCCTACGAGCAGTACTTC.

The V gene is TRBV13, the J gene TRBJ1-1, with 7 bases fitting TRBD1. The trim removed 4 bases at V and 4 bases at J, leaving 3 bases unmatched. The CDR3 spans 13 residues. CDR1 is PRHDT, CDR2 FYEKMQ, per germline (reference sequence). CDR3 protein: CASSYQGGTEAFF. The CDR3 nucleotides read TGTGCCAGCAGCTACCAGGGGGGCACTGAAGCTTTCTTT.

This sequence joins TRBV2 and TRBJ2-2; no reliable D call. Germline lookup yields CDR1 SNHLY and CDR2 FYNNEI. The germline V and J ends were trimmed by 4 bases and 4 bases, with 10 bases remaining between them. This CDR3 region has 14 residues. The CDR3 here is CASSARSSTGELFF. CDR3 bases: TGTGCCAGCAGTGCCAGGTCTAGCACCGGGGAGCTGTTTTTT.

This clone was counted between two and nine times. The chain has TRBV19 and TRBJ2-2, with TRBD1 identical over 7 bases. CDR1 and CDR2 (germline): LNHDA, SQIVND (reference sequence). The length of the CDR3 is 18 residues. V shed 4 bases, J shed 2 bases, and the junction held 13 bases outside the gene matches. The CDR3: CASSNTGLDRANTGELFF. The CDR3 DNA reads TGTGCCAGTAGTAACACGGGCTTAGACAGGGCAAACACCGGGGAGCTGTTTTTT.

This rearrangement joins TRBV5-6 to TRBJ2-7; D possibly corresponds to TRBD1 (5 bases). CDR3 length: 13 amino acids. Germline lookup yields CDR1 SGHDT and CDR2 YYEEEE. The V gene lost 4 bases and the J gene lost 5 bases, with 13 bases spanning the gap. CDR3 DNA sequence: TGTGCCAGCAGCCCCGGACATCTCAACGAGCAGTACTTC. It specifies CASSPGHLNEQYF. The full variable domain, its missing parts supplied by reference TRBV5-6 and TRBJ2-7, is DAGVTQSPTHLIKTRGQQVTLRCSPKSGHDTVSWYQQALGQGPQFIFQYYEEEERQRGNFPDRFSGHQFPNYSSELNVNALLLGDSALYLCASSPGHLNEQYFGPGTRLTVT.

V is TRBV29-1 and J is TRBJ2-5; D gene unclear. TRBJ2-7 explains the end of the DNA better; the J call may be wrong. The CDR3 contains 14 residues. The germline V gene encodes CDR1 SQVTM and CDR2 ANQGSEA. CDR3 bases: TGCAGCGTTGAAAAGTTAGACATTGATTCCGAGCAGTACTTC. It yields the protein CSVEKLDIDSEQYF.

The CDR3 loop reads CAIRSPVWAGGLNEQFF. In DNA form, the CDR3 reads TGTGCCATCAGATCACCCGTATGGGCAGGGGGCCTCAATGAGCAGTTCTTC. This chain links TRBV10-3 with TRBJ2-1; 8 bases are a match to TRBD1. Germline trimming cut 6 bases from V and 6 bases from J; bases unmatched to any gene: 16. The germline V gene has CDR1 ENHRY and CDR2 SYGVKD. CDR3 length: 17 amino acids.

CDR3 nucleotide sequence: TGTGCCAGCCGCACCTCGGCCCTAGGGAACAATGAGCAGTTCTTC. It translates to CASRTSALGNNEQFF. The rearrangement links TRBV7-8 to TRBJ2-1; no clear D gene. Trimming took 8 bases from V and 5 from J, leaving 19 bases between them. CDR3 length: 15 amino acids. Germline V CDR1 and CDR2: SGHVS, FQNEAQ.

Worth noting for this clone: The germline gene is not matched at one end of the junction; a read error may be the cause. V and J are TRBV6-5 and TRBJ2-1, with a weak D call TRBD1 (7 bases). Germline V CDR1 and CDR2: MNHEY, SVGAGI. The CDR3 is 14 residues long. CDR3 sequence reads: CASSDSDRDYEQFF. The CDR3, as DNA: TGTGCCAGCAGTGACTCCGACAGGGACTATGAGCAGTTCTTC.

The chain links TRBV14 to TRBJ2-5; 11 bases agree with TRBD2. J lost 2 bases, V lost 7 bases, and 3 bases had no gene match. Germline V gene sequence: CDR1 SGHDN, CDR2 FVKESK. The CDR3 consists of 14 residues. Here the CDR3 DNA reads TGTGCCAGCAATCTAGCGGGGGGTCAAGAGACCCAGTACTTC. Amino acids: CASNLAGGQETQYF.

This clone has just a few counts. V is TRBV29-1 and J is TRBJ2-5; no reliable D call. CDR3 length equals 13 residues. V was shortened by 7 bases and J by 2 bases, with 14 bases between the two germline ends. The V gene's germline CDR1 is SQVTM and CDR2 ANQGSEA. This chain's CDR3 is CSAPAGPQETQYF. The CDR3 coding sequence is TGCAGCGCCCCGGCAGGACCACAAGAGACCCAGTACTTC.

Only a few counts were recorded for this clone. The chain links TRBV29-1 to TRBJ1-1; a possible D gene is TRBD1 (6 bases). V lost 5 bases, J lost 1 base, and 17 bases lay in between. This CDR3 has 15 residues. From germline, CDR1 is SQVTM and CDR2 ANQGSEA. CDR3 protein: CSVPTGYHANTEAFF. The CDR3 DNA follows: TGCAGCGTTCCGACAGGTTACCATGCGAACACTGAAGCTTTCTTT.

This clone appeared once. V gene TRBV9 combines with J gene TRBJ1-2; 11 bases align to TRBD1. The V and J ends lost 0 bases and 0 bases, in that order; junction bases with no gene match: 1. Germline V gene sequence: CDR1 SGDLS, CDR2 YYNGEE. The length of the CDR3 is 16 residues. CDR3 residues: CASSVGDRGANYGYTF. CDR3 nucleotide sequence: TGTGCCAGCAGCGTAGGGGACAGGGGGGCTAACTATGGCTACACCTTC.

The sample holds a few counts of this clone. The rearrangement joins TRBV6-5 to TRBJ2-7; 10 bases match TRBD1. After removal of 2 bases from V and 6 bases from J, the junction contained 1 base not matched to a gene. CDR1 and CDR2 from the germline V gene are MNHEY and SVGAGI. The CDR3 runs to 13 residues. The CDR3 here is CASSYRTGGEQYF. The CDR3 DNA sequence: TGTGCCAGCAGTTACAGGACAGGGGGCGAGCAGTACTTC.